This is a list of T cell receptor beta chains from one sample in a study of a mutant IDH1 vaccine in newly diagnosed glioma. Libraries were prepared by immunoSEQ multiplex PCR; TCRdb keeps only in-frame clonotypes and omits some of them. The sample gives 77,000 or so clones, about 81% of which show up once; 4% to 5.5% is in the top ten. These receptors have no known antigen. The sample here was PBMCs, taken from a glioma patient whose treatment included an IDH1 peptide vaccine. These receptors were taken from a man aged 35-49 years with glioma. CDR3s include the opening cysteine and the closing phenylalanine or tryptophan. The D gene is left open where the match is weak. Clone size appears in some rows only: once, few, many, or a class for an expanded clone.

size: once; V: TRBV4-3; D: .; J: TRBJ2-7; DNA: TGCGCCAGCAGCCAAGACGGGGATCAGTACGAGCAGTACTTC; CDR3: CASSQDGDQYEQYF
size: .; V: TRBV28; D: .; J: TRBJ2-5; DNA: TGTGCCAGCAGTCCAGCCGAACTAGTCAAGGGGACCCAGTACTTC; CDR3: CASSPAELVKGTQYF
size: .; V: TRBV27; D: TRBD2; J: TRBJ2-3; DNA: TGTGCCAGCAGTTTACGGCTAGCGGTCACAGATACGCAGTATTTT; CDR3: CASSLRLAVTDTQYF
size: .; V: TRBV9; D: .; J: TRBJ1-1; DNA: TGTGCCAGCAGCGTAGTGGGTTCGTATACTGAAGCTTTCTTT; CDR3: CASSVVGSYTEAFF
size: once; V: TRBV5-1; D: .; J: TRBJ2-2; DNA: TGCGCCAGCAGCTCCTACCGAGGGACCGGGGAGCTGTTTTTT; CDR3: CASSSYRGTGELFF
size: once; V: TRBV2; D: .; J: TRBJ2-5; DNA: TGTGCCAGCAGTCTCAGGACAGAACAAGAGACCCAGTACTTC; CDR3: CASSLRTEQETQYF
size: .; V: TRBV7-2; D: .; J: TRBJ2-7; DNA: TGTGCCAGCAGCTTCCCCCTCCGGGGTGGGGACGAGCAGTACTTC; CDR3: CASSFPLRGGDEQYF
size: once; V: TRBV10-3; D: .; J: TRBJ2-3; DNA: TGTGCCATCAGCCCCGAGGCTGGTGGGATCACAGATACGCAGTATTTT; CDR3: CAISPEAGGITDTQYF
size: .; V: TRBV7-2; D: .; J: TRBJ1-6; DNA: TGTGCCAGCAGCGAGAACAGAAATTCACCCCTCCACTTT; CDR3: CASSENRNSPLHF
size: .; V: TRBV28; D: TRBD1; J: TRBJ2-7; DNA: TGTGCCAGCAGTTTCTCGGACAGGGGCGAGCAGTACTTC; CDR3: CASSFSDRGEQYF
size: .; V: TRBV11-3; D: .; J: TRBJ2-3; DNA: TGTGCCAGCAGCTTAGATCCAGATACGCAGTATTTT; CDR3: CASSLDPDTQYF
size: .; V: TRBV14; D: .; J: TRBJ2-1; DNA: TGTGCCAGCAGCCAAGACTGGGGGGACAATGAGCAGTTCTTC; CDR3: CASSQDWGDNEQFF
size: .; V: TRBV6-1; D: .; J: TRBJ1-1; DNA: TGTGCCAGCTCCGAGGGTTTCGGAGGGTTAACTGAAGCTTTCTTT; CDR3: CASSEGFGGLTEAFF
size: once; V: TRBV6-6; D: .; J: TRBJ2-1; DNA: TGTGCCAGCAGGGCTTCAGGGGGGGCGTCTGCTGAGCAGTTCTTC; CDR3: CASRASGGASAEQFF
size: .; V: TRBV5-1; D: .; J: TRBJ2-3; DNA: TGCGCCAGCAGCTTGGGGCGCCGGGAGACAGATACGCAGTATTTT; CDR3: CASSLGRRETDTQYF
size: once; V: TRBV7-9; D: TRBD1; J: TRBJ2-2; DNA: TGTGCCAGCAGCCCGGACAGGGGCAGAACCGGGGAGCTGTTTTTT; CDR3: CASSPDRGRTGELFF
size: .; V: TRBV28; D: .; J: TRBJ2-5; DNA: TGTGCCAGCAGTTTAGGAGTTCCAGGGTTAGAGACCCAGTACTTC; CDR3: CASSLGVPGLETQYF
size: .; V: TRBV19; D: .; J: TRBJ1-1; DNA: TGTGCCAGTAGGGACCTCAGGGGACGGAACACTGAAGCTTTCTTT; CDR3: CASRDLRGRNTEAFF
size: .; V: TRBV27; D: .; J: TRBJ2-3; DNA: TGTGCCAGCAGTTTAATACAGGGTGGCACAGATACGCAGTATTTT; CDR3: CASSLIQGGTDTQYF
size: .; V: TRBV7-9; D: TRBD1; J: TRBJ1-2; DNA: TGTGCCACCGGGGACAGGGTTAACTATGGCTACACCTTC; CDR3: CATGDRVNYGYTF
size: once; V: TRBV27; D: .; J: TRBJ2-5; DNA: TGTGCCAGCAGTTTTATAGGGCCACGGGAGACCCAGTACTTC; CDR3: CASSFIGPRETQYF
size: .; V: TRBV30; D: .; J: TRBJ1-6; DNA: TGTGCCTGGAGTTATAGGGCAGGGTGGGATTCACCCCTCCACTTT; CDR3: CAWSYRAGWDSPLHF
size: .; V: TRBV4-3; D: .; J: TRBJ2-7; DNA: TGCGCCAGCAGCCAAGATTTCGGGGACCGCGAGCAGTACTTC; CDR3: CASSQDFGDREQYF
size: .; V: TRBV4-3; D: .; J: TRBJ1-6; DNA: TGCGCCAGCAGCCAAGAGCTAGGGAAACCCAATTCACCCCTCCACTTT; CDR3: CASSQELGKPNSPLHF
size: .; V: TRBV11-2; D: TRBD2; J: TRBJ2-7; DNA: TGTGCCAGCAGCACTTCAGGCGGGAGGCCCCACGAGCAGTACTTC; CDR3: CASSTSGGRPHEQYF
size: once; V: TRBV2; D: TRBD1; J: TRBJ2-7; DNA: TGTGCCAGCAGTGAAACAGGGGCCTACGAGCAGTACTTC; CDR3: CASSETGAYEQYF
size: .; V: TRBV5-6; D: .; J: TRBJ2-5; DNA: TGTGCCAGCAGCCTGAGCGTGGGCGAGACCCAGTACTTC; CDR3: CASSLSVGETQYF